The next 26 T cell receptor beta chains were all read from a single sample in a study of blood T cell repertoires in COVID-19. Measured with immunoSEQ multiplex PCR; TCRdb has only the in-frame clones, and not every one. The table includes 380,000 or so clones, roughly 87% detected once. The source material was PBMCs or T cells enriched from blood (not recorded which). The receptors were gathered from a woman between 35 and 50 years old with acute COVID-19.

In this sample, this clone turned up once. The CDR3 loop reads CASSLDTGTAYNSPLHF. CDR3 DNA sequence: TGTGCCAGCAGCTTAGACACCGGGACAGCCTATAATTCACCCCTCCACTTT. This rearrangement joins TRBV11-2 to TRBJ1-6; 7 bases are a match to TRBD1. The junction had 4 bases not matched to a gene; V was cut back by 0 bases and J by 2 bases. Germline-derived CDR1 and CDR2 are SGHAT and FQNNGV. This CDR3 spans 17 amino acids.

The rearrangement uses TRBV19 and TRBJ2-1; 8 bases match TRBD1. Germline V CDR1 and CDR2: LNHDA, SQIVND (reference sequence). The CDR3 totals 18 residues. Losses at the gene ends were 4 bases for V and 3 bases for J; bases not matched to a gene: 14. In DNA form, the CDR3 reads TGTGCCAGTAGTAACGGACAGGGTCATTGGGGGCTCTACAATGAGCAGTTCTTC. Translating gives CASSNGQGHWGLYNEQFF.

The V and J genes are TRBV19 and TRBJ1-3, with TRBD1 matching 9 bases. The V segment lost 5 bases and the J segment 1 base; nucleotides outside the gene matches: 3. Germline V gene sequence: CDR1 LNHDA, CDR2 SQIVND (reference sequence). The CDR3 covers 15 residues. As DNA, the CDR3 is TGTGCCAGTAGTGTCGACAGGGGGTCTGGAAACACCATATATTTT. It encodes CASSVDRGSGNTIYF.

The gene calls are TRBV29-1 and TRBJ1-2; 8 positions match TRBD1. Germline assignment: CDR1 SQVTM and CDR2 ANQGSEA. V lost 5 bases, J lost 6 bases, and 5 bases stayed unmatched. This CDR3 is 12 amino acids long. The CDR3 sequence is CSVMDREDGYTF. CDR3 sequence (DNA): TGCAGCGTTATGGACAGGGAAGATGGCTACACCTTC. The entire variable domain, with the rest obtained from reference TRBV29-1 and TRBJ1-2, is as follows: SAVISQKPSRDICQRGTSLTIQCQVDSQVTMMFWYRQQPGQSLTLIATANQGSEATYESGFVIDKFPISRPNLTFSTLTVSNMSPEDSSIYLCSVMDREDGYTFGSGTRLTVV.

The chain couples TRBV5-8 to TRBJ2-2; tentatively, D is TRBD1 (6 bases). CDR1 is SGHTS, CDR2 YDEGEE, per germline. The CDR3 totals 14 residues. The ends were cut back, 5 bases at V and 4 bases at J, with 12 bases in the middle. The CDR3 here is CASRATGSTGELFF. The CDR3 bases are TGTGCCAGCAGGGCTACAGGGTCCACCGGGGAGCTGTTTTTT.

CDR3: CASSPGGGRSFF. CDR3 sequence (DNA): TGTGCCAGCAGCCCCGGCGGGGGCCGTTCGTTCTTC. The chain couples TRBV7-8 to TRBJ2-1; perhaps TRBD2 as D (7 bases). CDR1 is SGHVS and CDR2 is FQNEAQ in the germline V gene. V was shortened by 5 bases and J by 15 bases, with 17 bases between the two germline ends. The CDR3 is 12 residues long.

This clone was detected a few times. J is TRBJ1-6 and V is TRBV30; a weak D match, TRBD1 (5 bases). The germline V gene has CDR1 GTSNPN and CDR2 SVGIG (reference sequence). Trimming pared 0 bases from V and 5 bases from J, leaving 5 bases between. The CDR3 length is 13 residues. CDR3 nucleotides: TGTGCCTGGAGTGTCAGGGATAATTCACCCCTCCACTTT. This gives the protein CAWSVRDNSPLHF.

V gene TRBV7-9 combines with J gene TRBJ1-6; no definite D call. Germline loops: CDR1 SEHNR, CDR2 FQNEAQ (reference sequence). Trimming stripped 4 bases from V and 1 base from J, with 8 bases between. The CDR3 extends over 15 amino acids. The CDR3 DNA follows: TGTGCCAGCAGCTCCGAGGGATCCTATAATTCACCCCTCCACTTT. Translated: CASSSEGSYNSPLHF.

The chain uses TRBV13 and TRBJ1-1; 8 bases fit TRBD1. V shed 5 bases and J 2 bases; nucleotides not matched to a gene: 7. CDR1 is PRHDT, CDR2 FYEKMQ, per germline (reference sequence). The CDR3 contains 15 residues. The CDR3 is CASSPRTGTNTEAFF. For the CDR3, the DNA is TGTGCCAGCAGCCCAAGGACAGGGACAAACACTGAAGCTTTCTTT. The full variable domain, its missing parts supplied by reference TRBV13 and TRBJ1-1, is AAGVIQSPRHLIKEKRETATLKCYPIPRHDTVYWYQQGPGQDPQFLISFYEKMQSDKGSIPDRFSAQQFSDYHSELNMSSLELGDSALYFCASSPRTGTNTEAFFGQGTRLTVV.

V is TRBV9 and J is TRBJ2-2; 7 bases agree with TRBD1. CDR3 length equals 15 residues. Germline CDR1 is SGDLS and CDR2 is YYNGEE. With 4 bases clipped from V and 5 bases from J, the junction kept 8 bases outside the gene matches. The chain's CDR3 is CASSFTGVRTGELFF. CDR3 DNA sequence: TGTGCCAGCAGCTTTACAGGGGTTAGGACCGGGGAGCTGTTTTTT.

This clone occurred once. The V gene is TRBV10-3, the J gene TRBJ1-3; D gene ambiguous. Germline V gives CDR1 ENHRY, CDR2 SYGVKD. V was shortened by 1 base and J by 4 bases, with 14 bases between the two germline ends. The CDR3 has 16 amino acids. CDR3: CAISEFQADQGNTIYF. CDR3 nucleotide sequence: TGTGCCATCAGTGAGTTTCAGGCCGATCAGGGAAACACCATATATTTT.

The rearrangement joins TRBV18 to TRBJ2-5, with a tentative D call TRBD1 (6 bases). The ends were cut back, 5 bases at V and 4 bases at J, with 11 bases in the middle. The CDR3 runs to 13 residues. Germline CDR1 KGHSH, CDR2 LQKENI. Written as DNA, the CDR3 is TGTGCCAGCTCAGCCACCAGGGGAGAGACCCAGTACTTC. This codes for CASSATRGETQYF.

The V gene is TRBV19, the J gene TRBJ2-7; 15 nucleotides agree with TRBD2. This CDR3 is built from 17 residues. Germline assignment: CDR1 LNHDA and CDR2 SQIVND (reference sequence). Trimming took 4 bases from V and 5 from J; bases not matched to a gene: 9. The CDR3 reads CASSTGLAGGLIHEQYF. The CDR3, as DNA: TGTGCCAGTAGTACCGGACTAGCGGGGGGGCTAATTCACGAGCAGTACTTC.

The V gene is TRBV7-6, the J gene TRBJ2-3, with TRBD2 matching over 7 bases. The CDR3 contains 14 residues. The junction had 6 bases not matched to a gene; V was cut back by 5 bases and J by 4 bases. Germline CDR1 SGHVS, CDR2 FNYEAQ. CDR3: CASSRETSPDTQYF. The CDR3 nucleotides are TGTGCCAGCAGCCGAGAGACTAGCCCAGATACGCAGTATTTT.

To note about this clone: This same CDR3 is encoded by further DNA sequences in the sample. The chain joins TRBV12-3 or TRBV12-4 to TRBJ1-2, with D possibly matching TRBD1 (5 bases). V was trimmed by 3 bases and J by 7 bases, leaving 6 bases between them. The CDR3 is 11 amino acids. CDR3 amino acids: CASSFRGGYTF. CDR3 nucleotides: TGTGCCAGCAGTTTTAGGGGTGGCTACACCTTC.

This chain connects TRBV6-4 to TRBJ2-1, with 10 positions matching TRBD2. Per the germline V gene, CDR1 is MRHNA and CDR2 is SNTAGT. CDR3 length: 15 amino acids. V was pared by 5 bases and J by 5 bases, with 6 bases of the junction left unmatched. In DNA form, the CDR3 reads TGTGCCAGCAGTCTCAGCGGGGGGGGCCACAATGAGCAGTTCTTC. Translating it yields CASSLSGGGHNEQFF.

This CDR3 is CASSPLWGGGSSYNEQFF. CDR3 nucleotide sequence: TGTGCCAGCTCACCACTTTGGGGCGGTGGAAGCTCCTACAATGAGCAGTTCTTC. The chain uses TRBV18 and TRBJ2-1; D possibly corresponds to TRBD1 (5 bases). This CDR3 has 18 amino acids. Looked up from germline, CDR1 is KGHSH and CDR2 is LQKENI. Trimming removed 1 base at V and 0 bases at J, with 16 bases between.

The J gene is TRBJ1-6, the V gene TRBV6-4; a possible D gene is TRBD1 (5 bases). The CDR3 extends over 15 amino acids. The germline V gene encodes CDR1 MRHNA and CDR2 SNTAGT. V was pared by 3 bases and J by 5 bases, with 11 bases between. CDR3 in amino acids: CASSDGAPDNSPLHF. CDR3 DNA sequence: TGTGCCAGCAGTGATGGGGCGCCTGATAATTCACCCCTCCACTTT.

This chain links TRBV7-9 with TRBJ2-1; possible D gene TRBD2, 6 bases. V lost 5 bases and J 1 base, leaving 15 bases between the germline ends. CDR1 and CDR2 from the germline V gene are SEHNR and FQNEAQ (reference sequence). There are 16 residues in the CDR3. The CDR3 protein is CASSPIRGRSYNEQFF. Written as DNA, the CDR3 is TGTGCCAGCAGCCCGATTAGAGGGAGGTCCTACAATGAGCAGTTCTTC.

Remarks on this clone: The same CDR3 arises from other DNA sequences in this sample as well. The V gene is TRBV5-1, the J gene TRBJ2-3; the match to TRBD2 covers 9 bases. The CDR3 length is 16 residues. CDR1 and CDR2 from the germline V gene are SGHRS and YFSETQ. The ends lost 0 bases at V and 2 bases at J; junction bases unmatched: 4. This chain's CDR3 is CASSLVIAGATDTQYF. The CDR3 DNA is TGCGCCAGCAGCTTGGTCATAGCGGGGGCCACAGATACGCAGTATTTT.

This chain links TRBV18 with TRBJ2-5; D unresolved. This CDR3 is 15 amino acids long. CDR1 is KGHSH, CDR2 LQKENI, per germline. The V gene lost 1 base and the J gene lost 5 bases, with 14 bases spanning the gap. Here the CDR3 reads CASSPQLEGRETQYF. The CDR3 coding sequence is TGTGCCAGCTCACCACAACTTGAAGGCAGGGAGACCCAGTACTTC.

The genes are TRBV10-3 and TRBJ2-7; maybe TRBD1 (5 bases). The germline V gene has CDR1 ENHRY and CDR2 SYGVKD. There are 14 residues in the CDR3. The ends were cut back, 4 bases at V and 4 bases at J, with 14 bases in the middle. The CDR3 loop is CAISGAGQNYEQYF. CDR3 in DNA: TGTGCCATCAGTGGAGCTGGACAAAATTACGAGCAGTACTTC.

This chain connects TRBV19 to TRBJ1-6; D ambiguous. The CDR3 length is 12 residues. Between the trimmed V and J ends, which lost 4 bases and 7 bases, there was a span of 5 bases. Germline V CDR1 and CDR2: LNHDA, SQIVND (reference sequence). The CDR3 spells CASSTLNSPLHF. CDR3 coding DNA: TGTGCCAGTAGTACCTTAAATTCACCCCTCCACTTT.

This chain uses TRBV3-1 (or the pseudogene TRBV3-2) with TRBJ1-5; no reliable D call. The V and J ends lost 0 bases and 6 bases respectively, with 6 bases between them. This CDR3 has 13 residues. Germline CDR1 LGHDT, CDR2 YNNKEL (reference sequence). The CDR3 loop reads CASSQDVIQPQHF. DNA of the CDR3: TGTGCCAGCAGCCAAGATGTAATTCAGCCCCAGCATTTT.

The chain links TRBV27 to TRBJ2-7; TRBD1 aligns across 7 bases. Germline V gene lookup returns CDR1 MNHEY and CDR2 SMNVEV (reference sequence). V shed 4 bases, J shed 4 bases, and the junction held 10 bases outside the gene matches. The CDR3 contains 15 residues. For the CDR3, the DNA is TGTGCCAGCAGTTCAGTTGGGGACAGTCAATACGAGCAGTACTTC. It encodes CASSSVGDSQYEQYF.

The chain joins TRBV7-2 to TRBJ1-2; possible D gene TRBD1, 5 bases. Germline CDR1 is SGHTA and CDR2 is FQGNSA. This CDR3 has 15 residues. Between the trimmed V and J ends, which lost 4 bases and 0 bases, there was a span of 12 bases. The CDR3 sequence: CASSSDWGANYGYTF. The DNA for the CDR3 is TGTGCCAGCAGCTCCGATTGGGGGGCTAACTATGGCTACACCTTC.